The sequence of this TCR beta chain was determined in a study of blood T cell repertoires in COVID-19. Study at large: Acute-phase and convalescent COVID-19 samples originated in the United States, Italy and Spain. T cells, B-cell-depleted T cells, or PBMCs provided the cDNA or gDNA that served as material.

With 4 bases removed from V and 1 base from J, the gap between germline ends came to 15 bases. Per germline, CDR1 SGHDT and CDR2 YYEEEE. CDR3 length equals 16 residues. How the authors handled the data: Counts of nucleated cells, estimated from reference gene primer amplification, were obtained. Sequencing used immunoSEQ multiplex PCR; TCRdb keeps in-frame clones, though not all of them. V and J calls plus clone size are reproduced from that table; the DNA served to infer D and trimming. The table includes roughly 4,800 clones, roughly 88% detected once. Seattle patients were enrolled while actively infected and followed longitudinally.

The source of this sequence is a man aged 70-80 years with COVID-19, enrolled during active disease. V and J are TRBV5-6 and TRBJ1-5; tentatively, D is TRBD1 (6 bases). Sequencing used peripheral blood. CDR3 protein: CASSPTGGASNQPQHF. The DNA for the CDR3 is TGTGCCAGCAGCCCAACGGGGGGCGCGAGCAATCAGCCCCAGCATTTT.